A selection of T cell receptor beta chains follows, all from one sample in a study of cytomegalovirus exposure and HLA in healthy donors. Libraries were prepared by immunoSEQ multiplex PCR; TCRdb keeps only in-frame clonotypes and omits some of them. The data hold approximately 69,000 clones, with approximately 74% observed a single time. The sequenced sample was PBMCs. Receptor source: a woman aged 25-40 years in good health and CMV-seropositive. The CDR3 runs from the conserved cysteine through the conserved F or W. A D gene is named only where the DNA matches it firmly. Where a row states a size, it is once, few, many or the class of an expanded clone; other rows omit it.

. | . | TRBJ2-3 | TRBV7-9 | TGTGCCAGCAGACGTAGTCAGGGTGTGGGTACGCAGTATTTT | CASRRSQGVGTQYF
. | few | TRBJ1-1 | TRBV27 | TGTGCCAGCAACGATCGGGTGAACACTGAAGCTTTCTTT | CASNDRVNTEAFF
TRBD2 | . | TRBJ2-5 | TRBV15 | TGTGCCACCAGCCCCCTAGCGGGAGAAGAGACCCAGTACTTC | CATSPLAGEETQYF
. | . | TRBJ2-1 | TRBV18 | TGTGCCAGCTCACGGACGATGTTAGCGGCCTACAATGAGCAGTTCTTC | CASSRTMLAAYNEQFF
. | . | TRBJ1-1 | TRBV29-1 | TGCAGCGTCCGCGGGGCGCGGCACCAGAACACTGAAGCTTTCTTT | CSVRGARHQNTEAFF
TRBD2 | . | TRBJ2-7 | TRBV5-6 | TGTGCCAGCAGGCCCTGGTGGACTAGCGGTCCTTTGGACTACGAGCAGTACTTC | CASRPWWTSGPLDYEQYF
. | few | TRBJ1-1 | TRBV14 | TGTGCCAGCAGCCAGATAGGAAAAGGGAGGTCTGAAGCTTTCTTT | CASSQIGKGRSEAFF
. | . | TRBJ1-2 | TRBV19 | TGTGCCTCTGGGCGGGGGAGAGGCTACACCTTC | CASGRGRGYTF
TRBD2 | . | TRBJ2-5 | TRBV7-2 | TGTGCCAGCAGCTTAGAGCTAGCGGGAGGTTCTGAGACCCAGTACTTC | CASSLELAGGSETQYF
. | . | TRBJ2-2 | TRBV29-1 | TGCAGCGTCCGACAGTCCCCGAACACCGGGGAGCTGTTTTTT | CSVRQSPNTGELFF
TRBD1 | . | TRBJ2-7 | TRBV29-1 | TGCAGCGTCCGGGACAGGGGGCTGGGCGAGCAGTACTTC | CSVRDRGLGEQYF
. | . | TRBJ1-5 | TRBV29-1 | TGCAGCGTTGATGGGGGCCGCAATCAGCCCCAGCATTTT | CSVDGGRNQPQHF
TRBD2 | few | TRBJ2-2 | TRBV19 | TGTGCCAGTAGTGCAGCGGGAGCCGGGGAGCTGTTTTTT | CASSAAGAGELFF
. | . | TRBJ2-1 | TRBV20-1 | TGCAGTGCTAGAGATGGGGAGTCAAGGTTCTTC | CSARDGESRFF
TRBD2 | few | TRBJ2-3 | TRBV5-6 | TGTGCCAGCAGCTTAGCGGGACCCACCGGTACGCAGTATTTT | CASSLAGPTGTQYF
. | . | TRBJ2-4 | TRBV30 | TGTGCCTTCTCCGGGTTAGCCAAAAACATTCAGTACTTC | CAFSGLAKNIQYF
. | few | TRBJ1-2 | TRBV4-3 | TGCGCCAGCAGCCAAGATCTGGGACTTGAGGGCTACACCTTC | CASSQDLGLEGYTF
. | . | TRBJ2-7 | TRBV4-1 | TGCGCCAGCAGCCCCCAAAGGGGCGGCCCTTCCGAGCAGTACTTC | CASSPQRGGPSEQYF
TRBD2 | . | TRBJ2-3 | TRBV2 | TGTGCCAGCACCCTAGGGGTGGGAGGGGCAGATACGCAGTATTTT | CASTLGVGGADTQYF
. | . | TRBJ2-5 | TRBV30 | TGTGCCTGGAGTGTACCAGGGGCGTGGGAGACCCAGTACTTC | CAWSVPGAWETQYF
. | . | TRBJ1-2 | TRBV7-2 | TGTGCCAGCAGCTTAGGTATCCTTCGTTCCCAGGGCTACACCTTC | CASSLGILRSQGYTF
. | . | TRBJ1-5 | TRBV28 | TGTGCCGTTGGACAGCGCAGCCATTCCGAGCCCCAGCATTTT | CAVGQRSHSEPQHF
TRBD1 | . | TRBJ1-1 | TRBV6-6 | TGTGCCAGCAGTCCCGGGACAGTGGACACTGAAGCTTTCTTT | CASSPGTVDTEAFF
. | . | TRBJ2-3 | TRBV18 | TGTGCCAGCTCACCAGAGGGAGGAGTTCCTAGCACAGATACGCAGTATTTT | CASSPEGGVPSTDTQYF
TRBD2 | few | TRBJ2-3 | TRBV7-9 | TGTGCCAGCAGCTCAGGGACTAGCGGGAGAACAGATACGCAGTATTTT | CASSSGTSGRTDTQYF
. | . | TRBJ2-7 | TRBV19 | TGTGCCAGTAGTACATTAGCGGCGTCGCACGAGCAGTACTTC | CASSTLAASHEQYF
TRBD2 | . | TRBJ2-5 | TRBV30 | TGTGCCTGGCGCCTCCGGGGGGTACAAGAGACCCAGTACTTC | CAWRLRGVQETQYF
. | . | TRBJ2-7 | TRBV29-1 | TGCAGCGTTCTCGACAGGCCGAGAGAGCAGTACTTC | CSVLDRPREQYF
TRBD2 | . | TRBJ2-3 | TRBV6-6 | TGTGCCACGGGGACTAGCGGGAGCACAGATACGCAGTATTTT | CATGTSGSTDTQYF
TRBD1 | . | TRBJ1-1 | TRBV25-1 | TGTGCCAGCATTGGATTTCAGGGGGCTCGGAACACTGAAGCTTTCTTT | CASIGFQGARNTEAFF
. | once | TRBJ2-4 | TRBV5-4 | TGTGCCAGCAGCTTTGGGGCGGGGGCCAAAAACATTCAGTACTTC | CASSFGAGAKNIQYF
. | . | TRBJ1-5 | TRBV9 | TGTGCCAGTGCCGCGGATGTCAATCAGCCCCAGCATTTT | CASAADVNQPQHF
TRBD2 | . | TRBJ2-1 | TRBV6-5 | TGTGCCAGCAGTTTAGAGGGAGGGCCTTACAATGAGCAGTTCTTC | CASSLEGGPYNEQFF
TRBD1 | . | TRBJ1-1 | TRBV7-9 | TGTGCCAGCAGCTTTGGTGGGACAGGGGGCTCTGAAGCTTTCTTT | CASSFGGTGGSEAFF
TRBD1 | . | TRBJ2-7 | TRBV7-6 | TGTGCCAGCAGCTTAGAGGCAATGGGACAGGGACTCTACGAGCAGTACTTC | CASSLEAMGQGLYEQYF
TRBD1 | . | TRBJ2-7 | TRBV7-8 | TGTGCCAGCAGACTCGGACAGGGCTACGAGCAGTACTTC | CASRLGQGYEQYF
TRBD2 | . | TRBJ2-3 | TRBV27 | TGTGCCAGCAGGGGACTACTCACAGATACGCAGTATTTT | CASRGLLTDTQYF
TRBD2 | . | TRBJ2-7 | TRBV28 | TGTGCCAGCAGTCATCAGACTAGCGGGAGATACGAGCAGTACTTC | CASSHQTSGRYEQYF
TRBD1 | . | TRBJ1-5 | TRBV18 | TGTGCCAGCTCGCCCGACAGGGCGGATCAGCCCCAGCATTTT | CASSPDRADQPQHF
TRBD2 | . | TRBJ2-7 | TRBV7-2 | TGTGCCAGCAGCTTAGTGGACGGACTAGCGTTCTACGAGCAGTACTTC | CASSLVDGLAFYEQYF
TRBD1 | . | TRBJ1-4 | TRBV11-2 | TGTGCCAGCAGCTTCCAGACAGGGTTGCCTGAAAAACTGTTTTTT | CASSFQTGLPEKLFF
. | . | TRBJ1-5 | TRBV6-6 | TGTGCCAGCAGCCAGGACATTCAAGCCCAGCATTTT | CASSQDIQAQHF
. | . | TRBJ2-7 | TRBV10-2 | TGCGCCACCCAAGGGGGATACTACGAGCAGTACTTC | CATQGGYYEQYF
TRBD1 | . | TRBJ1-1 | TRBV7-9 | TGTGCCAGCAGGGGACAGCCGAACACTGAAGCTTTCTTT | CASRGQPNTEAFF
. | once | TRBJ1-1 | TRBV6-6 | TGTGCCAGCAGTTACTCGACAGGTCTTCGGAACACTGAAGCTTTCTTT | CASSYSTGLRNTEAFF
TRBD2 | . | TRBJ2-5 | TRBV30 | TGTGCCTCACTAGCGGATACACAAGAGACCCAGTACTTC | CASLADTQETQYF
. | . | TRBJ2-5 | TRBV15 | TGTGCCACCAGCAGGCACACTCAGGGAAAGCAGGAGACCCAGTACTTC | CATSRHTQGKQETQYF